The clone carrying this T cell receptor beta chain was seen repeatedly, ten times or more. What it binds is unknown. This entry belongs to a study of T cell repertoires in cytomegalovirus infection. Study information: Indicated by public TCR beta signatures were CMV infection and matching HLA type.

Study results and limitations: Summed frequency of public TCR beta families distinguished CMV carriers with the relevant HLA. HLA-C-restricted, CMV-specific TCR beta clonotypes were dominant ex vivo.

TCRdb independently ran MiXCR on the reads; one entry per CDR3 protein. This table holds roughly 230,000 distinct CDR3 sequences, approximately 6.7% found once. There are 15 residues in the CDR3. CDR1 and CDR2 from the germline V gene are SGHVS and FQNEAQ. V was pared by 2 bases and J by 2 bases, with 12 bases between. The TCR comes from a human donor in good health (CMV status not recorded). Some clones in this sample may be carry-over from other donors' samples. Sequenced: PBMCs. The rearrangement joins TRBV7-8 to TRBJ1-2; unclear D gene. As DNA, the CDR3 is TGTGCCAGCAGCTTAAGCCGGGGTCAAAACTATGGCTACACCTTC. Amino acids: CASSLSRGQNYGYTF. Combining the CDR3 with reference TRBV7-8 and TRBJ1-2 gives the whole variable domain GAGVSQSPRYKVAKRGQDVALRCDPISGHVSLFWYQQALGQGPEFLTYFQNEAQLDKSGLPSDRFFAERPEGSVSTLKIQRTQQEDSAVYLCASSLSRGQNYGYTFGSGTRLTVV.